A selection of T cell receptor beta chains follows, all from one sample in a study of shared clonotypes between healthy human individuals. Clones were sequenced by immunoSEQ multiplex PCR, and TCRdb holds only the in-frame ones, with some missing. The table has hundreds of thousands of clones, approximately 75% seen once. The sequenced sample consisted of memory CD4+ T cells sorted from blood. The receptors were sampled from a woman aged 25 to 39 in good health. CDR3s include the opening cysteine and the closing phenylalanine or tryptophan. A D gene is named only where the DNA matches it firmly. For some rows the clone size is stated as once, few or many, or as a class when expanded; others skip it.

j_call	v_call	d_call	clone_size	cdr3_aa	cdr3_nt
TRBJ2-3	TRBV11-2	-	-	CASSLGGGLNTQYF	TGTGCCAGCAGCCTAGGTGGGGGGCTAAATACGCAGTATTTT
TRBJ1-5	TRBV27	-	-	CASSPTRTEVTQHF	TGTGCCAGCAGTCCCACAAGGACAGAGGTTACCCAGCATTTT
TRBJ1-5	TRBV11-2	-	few	CASSLAYDQPQHF	TGTGCCAGCAGCTTAGCCTACGATCAGCCCCAGCATTTT
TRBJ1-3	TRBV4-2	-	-	CASSQDLGLSSGNTIYF	TGTGCCAGCAGCCAAGATTTGGGTCTTTCCTCTGGAAACACCATATATTTT
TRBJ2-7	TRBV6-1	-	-	CASSASSSASSYEQYF	TGTGCCAGCAGTGCCTCCTCTAGCGCGAGCTCCTACGAGCAGTACTTC
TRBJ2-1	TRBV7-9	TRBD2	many	CASSLDTTGLKFF	TGTGCCAGCAGCTTAGATACGACGGGACTAAAGTTCTTC
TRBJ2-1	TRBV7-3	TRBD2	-	CASSRGTSGATEQFF	TGTGCCAGCAGCAGGGGGACTAGCGGCGCTACTGAGCAGTTCTTC
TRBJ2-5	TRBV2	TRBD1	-	CAAYGTDQETQYF	TGTGCCGCCTATGGGACAGACCAAGAGACCCAGTACTTC
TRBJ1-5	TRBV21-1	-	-	CASSTQHSNQPQHF	TGTGCCAGCAGCACCCAGCACAGCAATCAGCCCCAGCATTTT
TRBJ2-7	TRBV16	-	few	CASSQSRPNYEQYF	TGTGCCAGCAGCCAATCCCGACCGAACTACGAGCAGTACTTC
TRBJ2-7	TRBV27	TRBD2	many	CASSRSGRYEQYF	TGTGCCAGCAGTCGGAGCGGGAGATACGAGCAGTACTTC
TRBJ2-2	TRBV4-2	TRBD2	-	CASKEREGTGELFF	TGTGCCAGCAAGGAGCGGGAGGGAACCGGGGAGCTGTTTTTT
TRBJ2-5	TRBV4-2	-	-	CASSQGGPGQETQYF	TGTGCCAGCAGCCAAGGCGGGCCGGGCCAAGAGACCCAGTACTTC
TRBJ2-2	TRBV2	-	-	CASSDQGPAGTGELFF	TGTGCCAGCAGTGACCAGGGGCCTGCAGGGACCGGGGAGCTGTTTTTT
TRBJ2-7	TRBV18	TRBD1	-	CASSPDRAIDEQYF	TGTGCCAGCTCACCCGACAGGGCGATAGACGAGCAGTACTTC
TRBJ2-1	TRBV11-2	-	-	CASSLGRTGRVVEQFF	TGTGCCAGCAGCTTAGGGAGGACAGGGAGGGTGGTTGAGCAGTTCTTC
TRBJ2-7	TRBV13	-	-	CASSPGTVYEQYF	TGTGCCAGCAGCCCAGGGACGGTATACGAGCAGTACTTC
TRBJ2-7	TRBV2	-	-	CATDRGTYEQYF	TGTGCCACCGACCGAGGGACCTACGAGCAGTACTTC
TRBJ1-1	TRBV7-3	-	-	CASSLIGGNTEAFF	TGTGCCAGCAGCTTAATCGGGGGTAACACTGAAGCTTTCTTT
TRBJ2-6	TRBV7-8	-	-	CASSSSARPNVLTF	TGTGCCAGCAGCTCTTCGGCACGTCCCAACGTCCTGACTTTC
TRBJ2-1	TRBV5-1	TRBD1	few	CASSIDRVSYNEQFF	TGCGCCAGCAGCATCGACAGGGTCTCCTACAATGAGCAGTTCTTC
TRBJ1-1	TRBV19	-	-	CASSEFGGGSGTEAFF	TGTGCCAGTAGTGAGTTCGGGGGCGGTTCGGGCACTGAAGCTTTCTTT
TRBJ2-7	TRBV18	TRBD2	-	CASSPPAGGEQYF	TGTGCCAGCTCACCACCGGCGGGGGGCGAGCAGTACTTC
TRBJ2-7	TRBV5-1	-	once	CASSFRGWDEQYF	TGCGCCAGCAGCTTCCGGGGTTGGGACGAGCAGTACTTC
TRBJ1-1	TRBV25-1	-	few	CASSALEGEGSTEAFF	TGTGCCAGCAGTGCCTTGGAAGGGGAAGGTAGCACTGAAGCTTTCTTT
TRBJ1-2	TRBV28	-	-	CASRPLIVGGRLGYTF	TGTGCCAGCAGACCTCTTATTGTCGGGGGTAGGTTGGGCTACACCTTC
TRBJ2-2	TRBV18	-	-	CASSPIDQKTGELFF	TGTGCCAGCTCACCGATTGACCAGAAGACCGGGGAGCTGTTTTTT
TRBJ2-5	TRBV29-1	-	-	CSVVPTGRETQYF	TGCAGCGTTGTCCCAACTGGGCGAGAGACCCAGTACTTC
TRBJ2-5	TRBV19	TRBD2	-	CASSSGLAETQYF	TGTGCCAGTAGTTCTGGACTAGCGGAGACCCAGTACTTC
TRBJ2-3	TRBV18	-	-	CASAGGSDTQYF	TGTGCCAGCGCTGGGGGTTCAGATACGCAGTATTTT
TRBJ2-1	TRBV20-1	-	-	CSAPLHNEQFF	TGCAGTGCCCCCCTCCATAATGAGCAGTTCTTC
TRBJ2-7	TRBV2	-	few	CGSGRLSYEQYF	TGTGGCAGCGGGCGGCTCTCCTACGAGCAGTACTTC
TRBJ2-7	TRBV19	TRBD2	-	CASSIEAGGSYEQYF	TGTGCCAGTAGTATAGAAGCGGGAGGGTCCTACGAGCAGTACTTC
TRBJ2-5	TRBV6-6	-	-	CASSYSNWGIVETQYF	TGTGCCAGCAGTTACTCGAATTGGGGAATTGTGGAGACCCAGTACTTC
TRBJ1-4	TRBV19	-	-	CASSRQANEKLFF	TGTGCCAGTAGTCGTCAGGCTAATGAAAAACTGTTTTTT
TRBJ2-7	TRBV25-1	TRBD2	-	CASSGKQGGLAGIEQYF	TGTGCCAGCAGTGGCAAACAAGGGGGCCTAGCGGGAATCGAGCAGTACTTC
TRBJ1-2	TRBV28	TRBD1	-	CASSLPQGGNYGYTF	TGTGCCAGCAGCCTTCCCCAGGGGGGTAACTATGGCTACACCTTC
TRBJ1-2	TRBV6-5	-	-	CASSYRDGNYGYTF	TGTGCCAGCAGTTACCGGGACGGAAACTATGGCTACACCTTC
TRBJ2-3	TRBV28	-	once	CASTPGTDTQYF	TGTGCCAGCACTCCGGGCACAGATACGCAGTATTTT
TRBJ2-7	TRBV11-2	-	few	CASSLDLGAGEQYF	TGTGCCAGCAGCTTAGATCTCGGGGCGGGAGAGCAGTACTTC
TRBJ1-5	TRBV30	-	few	CAWSGQGRQPQHF	TGTGCCTGGAGTGGGCAGGGAAGGCAGCCCCAGCATTTT
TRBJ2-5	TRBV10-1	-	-	CASSDASEETQYF	TGCGCCAGCAGTGATGCTAGCGAAGAGACCCAGTACTTC
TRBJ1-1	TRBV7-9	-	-	CASTWMGNTEAFF	TGTGCCAGCACATGGATGGGGAACACTGAAGCTTTCTTT
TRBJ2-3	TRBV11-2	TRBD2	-	CASSWGLAGGEDTQYF	TGTGCCAGCAGCTGGGGACTAGCGGGAGGTGAAGATACGCAGTATTTT
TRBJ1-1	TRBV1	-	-	CTSSQNRDLRSSNINTEAFF	TGCACCAGCAGCCAGAACAGGGACCTTCGATCCTCAAATATAAACACTGAAGCTTTCTTT
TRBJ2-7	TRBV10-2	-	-	CASSESGVGARPYEQYF	TGCGCCAGCAGTGAGTCTGGGGTGGGAGCCCGACCCTACGAGCAGTACTTC
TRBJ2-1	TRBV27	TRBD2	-	CASSTTGGQVNEQFF	TGTGCCAGCAGTACTACGGGGGGGCAGGTCAATGAGCAGTTCTTC